One sample yielded the 26 T cell receptor beta chains listed below, sequenced in a study of CD8 T cell repertoires and HIV-1 epitope variants. The protocol was immunoSEQ multiplex PCR, while the TCRdb copy is restricted to in-frame clones and leaves out a portion. The repertoire includes 5,000 to 8,000 clones, around two thirds of them detected once, and around 45% sits in the top ten. Their antigens are not known. The specimen sequenced was cultured CD8+ T cells derived from PBMCs. The source of these receptors is a male donor with HIV.

CDR3 nucleotides: TGCGCCAGCAGCCCGGACCTCACAGATACGCAGTATTTT. It encodes CASSPDLTDTQYF. This rearrangement joins TRBV5-1 to TRBJ2-3; D ambiguous. CDR3 size: 13 residues. Germline CDR1 and CDR2: SGHRS and YFSETQ. Trimming took 4 bases from V and 2 from J, leaving 8 bases between them. Based on the CDR3 plus reference TRBV5-1 and TRBJ2-3, the full variable domain is KAGVTQTPRYLIKTRGQQVTLSCSPISGHRSVSWYQQTPGQGLQFLFEYFSETQRNKGNFPGRFSGRQFSNSRSEMNVSTLELGDSALYLCASSPDLTDTQYFGPGTRLTVL.

The gene calls are TRBV3-2 and TRBJ2-7. TRBV3-2 has pseudogene status. The CDR3 runs 9 residues. The CDR3 loop reads CASISEQYF. The DNA of the CDR3 is TGTGCCAGCATTTCCGAGCAGTACTTC.

This clone has more than one count but fewer than ten. CDR3 region: CASSGLDRGHYEQYF. In DNA, the CDR3 is TGTGCCAGCAGCGGACTAGACAGGGGGCACTACGAGCAGTACTTC. The chain combines TRBV9 with TRBJ2-7; 10 bases fit TRBD1. Germline loops: CDR1 SGDLS, CDR2 YYNGEE. The CDR3 loop spans 15 amino acids. The V segment lost 3 bases and the J segment 3 bases; nucleotides outside the gene matches: 6.

This clone was counted only a few times. The genes are TRBV27 and TRBJ2-2; 7 bases line up with TRBD1. J was trimmed by 3 bases and V by 5 bases; bases with no gene match: 9. Germline CDR1 and CDR2: MNHEY and SMNVEV (reference sequence). The CDR3 is 16 residues long. CDR3 in DNA: TGTGCCAGCAGTCCGGGACAGCTAACGTACACCGGGGAGCTGTTTTTT. As protein: CASSPGQLTYTGELFF.

This clone was observed a handful of times. This chain links TRBV6-5 with TRBJ2-3; possibly TRBD2 for D (5 bases). The germline V gene encodes CDR1 MNHEY and CDR2 SVGAGI. This CDR3 has 14 amino acids. With 5 bases removed from V and 8 bases from J, the gap between germline ends came to 17 bases. The CDR3 sequence is CASSPGLRDGTQYF. The CDR3 DNA reads as TGTGCCAGCAGTCCTGGACTGAGAGACGGTACGCAGTATTTT.

The CDR3 nucleotides are TGTGCCAGCAGCTTAGGTTACTACCCGGACAATGAGCAGTTCTTC. It is translated as CASSLGYYPDNEQFF. This chain joins TRBV7-2 and TRBJ2-1; D gene uncertain. From germline, CDR1 is SGHTA and CDR2 FQGNSA. The V end was cut by 1 base, the J end by 5 bases, with 12 bases between. This CDR3 comprises 15 residues. Variable domain in full (rest from reference TRBV7-2 and TRBJ2-1): GAGVSQSPSNKVTEKGKDVELRCDPISGHTALYWYRQSLGQGLEFLIYFQGNSAPDKSGLPSDRFSAERTGGSVSTLTIQRTQQEDSAVYLCASSLGYYPDNEQFFGPGTRLTVL.

This clone was seen only a few times. The J gene is TRBJ2-1, the V gene TRBV5-6, with 8 bases identical to TRBD1. Germline V lookup: CDR1 SGHDT, CDR2 YYEEEE. This CDR3 is 15 amino acids long. Trimming took 4 bases from V and 8 from J; bases not matched to a gene: 11. In DNA, the CDR3 is TGTGCCAGCAGCAAGCAGGGGGCAGCCCCGTATGAGCAGTTCTTC. It encodes CASSKQGAAPYEQFF.

The J gene is TRBJ1-5, the V gene TRBV18; D perhaps matches TRBD1 (6 bases). V was clipped by 3 bases and J by 2 bases, with 8 bases between them. Per germline, CDR1 KGHSH and CDR2 LQKENI. The CDR3 loop spans 14 amino acids. CDR3: CASSPSGGNQPQHF. The CDR3 coding sequence is TGTGCCAGCTCACCGTCAGGGGGCAATCAGCCCCAGCATTTT.

The chain has TRBV5-6 and TRBJ2-7; TRBD1 matches at 7 bases. The CDR3 sequence is 16 residues long. The germline V gene has CDR1 SGHDT and CDR2 YYEEEE. Trimming cost V 2 bases and J 3 bases; bases outside gene matches: 11. The chain's CDR3 is CASSLALGQSYYEQYF. In nucleotides, the CDR3 is TGTGCCAGCAGCTTAGCTTTGGGACAGTCTTACTACGAGCAGTACTTC.

J is TRBJ2-2 and V is TRBV9; 8 bases are shared with TRBD2. The CDR3 sequence is 17 residues long. Trimming cost V 0 bases and J 3 bases; bases outside gene matches: 7. Germline-derived CDR1 and CDR2 are SGDLS and YYNGEE. The CDR3 region is CASSVAYPGGHTGELFF. CDR3 bases: TGTGCCAGCAGCGTAGCATATCCGGGGGGGCACACCGGGGAGCTGTTTTTT.

This clone has just a few counts. CDR3 sequence (DNA): TGTGCCAGTAGTATAGATAGGGACAATCAGCCCCAGCATTTT. Residues: CASSIDRDNQPQHF. This chain uses TRBV19 with TRBJ1-5; no reliable D call. The germline V gene has CDR1 LNHDA and CDR2 SQIVND (reference sequence). The CDR3 contains 14 residues. Trimming left V 0 bases short and J 3 bases short, with 6 bases between.

This clone turned up a few times. The chain carries TRBV13 and TRBJ2-1, with TRBD2 as a possible D gene (6 bases). This CDR3 is 14 amino acids long. Germline V lookup: CDR1 PRHDT, CDR2 FYEKMQ (reference sequence). Deletions cut 4 bases from V and 2 bases from J, with 9 bases between. The CDR3 nucleotides read TGTGCCAGCAGCTCCGGGGGACCCTACAATGAGCAGTTCTTC. Protein product: CASSSGGPYNEQFF.

This clone was counted a few times. This chain uses TRBV23-1 with TRBJ2-5, with TRBD1 identical over 7 bases. TRBV23-1 is noted as an ORF with a role that remains uncertain. CDR3 size: 15 residues. V dropped 6 bases and J dropped 5; count of bases not matched to a gene: 12. The CDR3 DNA sequence: TGCGCCAGCAGCCAAAAAGACAGGGTGGGTGAGACCCAGTACTTC. It encodes CASSQKDRVGETQYF.

This clone was observed a handful of times. The chain carries TRBV28 and TRBJ2-7; D gene unclear. The CDR3 loop spans 13 amino acids. V was clipped by 1 base and J by 0 bases, with 4 bases between them. CDR1 and CDR2 from the germline V gene are MDHEN and SYDVKM. The CDR3 reads CASSLYGSYEQYF. The CDR3 DNA reads TGTGCCAGCAGTTTATACGGCTCCTACGAGCAGTACTTC.

This clone came up a few times. The chain links TRBV5-5 to TRBJ1-5; no firm D call. Germline CDR1 reads SGHKS; CDR2 reads YYEKEE (reference sequence). V was clipped by 4 bases and J by 3 bases, with 5 bases between them. CDR3 length: 12 residues. The CDR3 coding sequence is TGTGCCAGCAGCGATCACAATCAGCCCCAGCATTTT. Its translation is CASSDHNQPQHF.

J is TRBJ2-4 and V is TRBV30; the D call may be TRBD1 or TRBD2 (5 bases each). V was shortened by 1 base and J by 6 bases, with 16 bases between the two germline ends. Germline V gives CDR1 GTSNPN, CDR2 SVGIG (reference sequence). This CDR3 has 15 residues. The CDR3 here is CAWSAGSGAGNIQYF. CDR3 sequence (DNA): TGTGCCTGGAGTGCCGGGTCCGGGGCGGGAAACATTCAGTACTTC.

V gene TRBV7-9 combines with J gene TRBJ1-6, with no clear D. This CDR3 spans 16 amino acids. Germline V CDR1 and CDR2: SEHNR, FQNEAQ (reference sequence). V lost 5 bases to trimming and J lost 0 bases, with 11 bases between them. The CDR3: CASSTAISSYNSPLHF. The CDR3 DNA sequence: TGTGCCAGCAGCACAGCGATTAGCTCCTATAATTCACCCCTCCACTTT.

This clone was found a few times. The chain is built from TRBV28 and TRBJ1-5; 9 nucleotides line up with TRBD1. The CDR3 loop spans 14 amino acids. After removal of 5 bases from V and 4 bases from J, the junction contained 3 bases not matched to a gene. The germline V gene has CDR1 MDHEN and CDR2 SYDVKM. The CDR3 loop reads CASSLGTGNQPQHF. For the CDR3, the DNA is TGTGCCAGCAGTCTCGGGACAGGGAATCAGCCCCAGCATTTT.

This clone was observed once. This chain uses TRBV5-1 with TRBJ2-6, with unresolved D. The CDR3 contains 16 residues. V was clipped by 5 bases and J by 0 bases, with 12 bases between them. From germline, CDR1 is SGHRS and CDR2 YFSETQ. The CDR3 reads CASRKRPSSGANVLTF. CDR3 in DNA: TGCGCCAGCAGAAAAAGACCGTCCTCTGGGGCCAACGTCCTGACTTTC.

The chain carries TRBV7-3 and TRBJ1-1; weak D call: TRBD1 (6 bases). There are 14 residues in the CDR3. Trimming pared 5 bases from V and 1 base from J, leaving 11 bases between. Looked up from germline, CDR1 is SGHTA and CDR2 is FQGTGA. CDR3 nucleotide sequence: TGTGCCAGCAGCCTCGACAGGTGGAACACTGAAGCTTTCTTT. Translated: CASSLDRWNTEAFF.

This clone was counted only a few times. V gene TRBV9 combines with J gene TRBJ2-1; 7 nucleotides match TRBD2. In germline, CDR1 is SGDLS, CDR2 YYNGEE. Germline trimming cut 3 bases from V and 10 bases from J; bases unmatched to any gene: 13. The CDR3 sequence is 15 residues long. CDR3 DNA: TGTGCCAGCAGCGGGGCCGGGACTACCCTTGGGGAGCAGTTCTTC. It specifies CASSGAGTTLGEQFF.

The V gene is TRBV7-2, the J gene TRBJ2-5; TRBD2 matches 12 bases. CDR3 length: 15 residues. Germline trimming cut 3 bases from V and 4 bases from J; bases unmatched to any gene: 3. CDR1 and CDR2 from the germline V gene are SGHTA and FQGNSA. As DNA, the CDR3 is TGTGCCAGCAGCTTGACTAGCGGGAGCGGAGAGACCCAGTACTTC. Its protein is CASSLTSGSGETQYF.

The chain recombines TRBV28 with TRBJ1-1, with D hard to call. V was clipped by 10 bases and J by 5 bases, with 17 bases between them. This CDR3 has 13 residues. The germline V gene has CDR1 MDHEN and CDR2 SYDVKM. The CDR3 nucleotides are TGTGCCAACTCTCTAGGGCGAGGGACTGAAGCTTTCTTT. Translation gives CANSLGRGTEAFF.

Only a few counts were recorded for this clone. The chain links TRBV28 to TRBJ1-4; D gene unclear. The germline CDR1 and CDR2 sequences are MDHEN and SYDVKM. Trimming took off 5 bases at V and 8 bases at J, with 18 bases between the two ends. The CDR3 runs to 15 residues. The CDR3 region has the DNA TGTGCCAGCAGTGTGGCTGGCACCGGTGGGGAAAAACTGTTTTTT. This sequence encodes CASSVAGTGGEKLFF.

This chain uses TRBV28 with TRBJ2-7; tentatively, D is TRBD1 (6 bases). Germline V lookup: CDR1 MDHEN, CDR2 SYDVKM. The CDR3 has 14 amino acids. Trimming stripped 3 bases from V and 1 base from J, with 10 bases between. The chain's CDR3 is CASSLVDRSYEQYF. DNA of the CDR3: TGTGCCAGCAGTTTGGTGGACAGATCCTACGAGCAGTACTTC.

This clone is categorized as medium-sized. The chain joins TRBV28 to TRBJ1-1; 8 bases match TRBD1. The CDR3 loop spans 13 amino acids. Germline assignment: CDR1 MDHEN and CDR2 SYDVKM. V dropped 5 bases and J dropped 8; count of bases not matched to a gene: 7. CDR3 protein: CASSPIGTGEAFF. For the CDR3, the DNA is TGTGCCAGCAGTCCCATTGGGACAGGAGAAGCTTTCTTT.